What follows are 20 T cell receptor beta chains derived from one specimen sequenced in a study of control samples from healthy donors and cancer patients. Generated by immunoSEQ multiplex PCR, the TCRdb table keeps only in-frame clones and is missing some. The profile shows more than 70,000 clones, about 94% of them singletons. The sample was blood. The source is a woman aged 25 to 39 in good health.

V is TRBV3-1 (or the pseudogene TRBV3-2) and J is TRBJ1-5; D is unclear. CDR1 is LGHDT, CDR2 YNNKEL, per germline (reference sequence). The V end lost 0 bases, the J end lost 9 bases, and 6 bases lay between the germline ends. This CDR3 has 12 amino acids. CDR3 DNA sequence: TGTGCCAGCAGCCAAGAAACCGGGCCCCAGCATTTT. This gives the protein CASSQETGPQHF.

The V and J genes are TRBV6-5 and TRBJ2-1; 8 nucleotides align to TRBD2. The germline V gene encodes CDR1 MNHEY and CDR2 SVGAGI. This CDR3 is 15 amino acids long. After removal of 6 bases from V and 4 bases from J, the junction contained 8 bases not matched to a gene. The CDR3 region is CASSSGTRAYNEQFF. The CDR3 bases are TGTGCCAGCAGCTCCGGGACTAGGGCGTACAATGAGCAGTTCTTC.

This chain connects TRBV19 to TRBJ1-3; no clear D gene. The germline gives CDR1 LNHDA, CDR2 SQIVND (reference sequence). The CDR3 length is 13 residues. The V end lost 9 bases, the J end lost 0 bases, and 9 bases lay between the germline ends. CDR3 in DNA: TGTGCCAGCGCGGCCAGCTCTGGAAACACCATATATTTT. Its translation is CASAASSGNTIYF.

This clone is a singleton in its sample. The CDR3 sequence is CSAGEFTEAFF. The CDR3 DNA reads as TGCAGTGCCGGGGAGTTCACTGAAGCTTTCTTT. V usage is TRBV20-1 and J usage is TRBJ1-1; D unclear. Germline values: CDR1 DFQATT, CDR2 SNEGSKA (reference sequence). This CDR3 comprises 11 residues. V was trimmed by 6 bases and J by 4 bases, leaving 9 bases between them.

V is TRBV10-2 and J is TRBJ1-4; no definite D call. Germline CDR1 is WSHSY and CDR2 is SAAADI. Trimming shortened V by 2 bases and J by 4 bases, and 8 bases separated the two germline ends. CDR3 length: 14 residues. The DNA for the CDR3 is TGCGCCAGCAGTGAGAGTGGAGGTAATGAAAAACTGTTTTTT. Translating gives CASSESGGNEKLFF.

The chain uses TRBV7-2 and TRBJ1-2; D is perhaps TRBD1 (6 bases). V was trimmed by 6 bases and J by 1 base, leaving 15 bases between them. CDR1 and CDR2 (germline): SGHTA, FQGNSA. CDR3 length: 15 amino acids. The CDR3 DNA sequence: TGTGCCAGCAGACCCCGGGACAACTATAACTATGGCTACACCTTC. Translated, it gives CASRPRDNYNYGYTF.

The table lists this clone with a count of one. This chain's CDR3 is CASSSSSYNSPLHF. The CDR3 DNA is TGTGCCAGCAGTTCGAGCTCCTATAATTCACCCCTCCACTTT. The chain uses TRBV6-4 and TRBJ1-6; D is unclear. The CDR3 has 14 amino acids. The germline V and J ends were trimmed by 5 bases and 0 bases, with 5 bases remaining between them. Looked up from germline, CDR1 is MRHNA and CDR2 is SNTAGT.

The chain is built from TRBV6-5 and TRBJ2-3, with 7 bases aligning to TRBD2. V lost 11 bases and J lost 3; bases outside the gene matches: 14. Germline CDR1 MNHEY, CDR2 SVGAGI. The CDR3 is 15 residues long. The CDR3 is CAGGGSVLTTDTQYF. The CDR3 nucleotides read TGTGCCGGGGGGGGATCGGTCCTTACTACAGATACGCAGTATTTT.

V and J are TRBV6-5 and TRBJ1-1; 8 bases line up with TRBD1. Trimming removed 4 bases from V and 1 base from J; junction bases left unmatched: 5. Looked up from germline, CDR1 is MNHEY and CDR2 is SVGAGI. This CDR3 spans 15 amino acids. CDR3 sequence reads: CASSSPDRENTEAFF. The CDR3 DNA follows: TGTGCCAGCAGTTCCCCGGACAGGGAGAACACTGAAGCTTTCTTT.

The chain combines TRBV6-5 with TRBJ1-2, with TRBD1 matching over 7 bases. Germline CDR1 is MNHEY and CDR2 is SVGAGI. This CDR3 spans 15 amino acids. The V and J ends lost 2 bases and 4 bases, in that order; junction bases with no gene match: 7. CDR3 protein: CASSYTSGQPYGYTF. The CDR3 nucleotides read TGTGCCAGCAGTTACACCTCGGGACAGCCCTATGGCTACACCTTC.

This clone came up a few times. The CDR3: CALSQGNTEAFF. The CDR3 DNA reads as TGTGCCCTCAGTCAGGGGAACACTGAAGCTTTCTTT. The chain links TRBV30 to TRBJ1-1; the D gene is possibly TRBD1 (5 bases). CDR3 size: 12 residues. Germline-derived CDR1 and CDR2 are GTSNPN and SVGIG (reference sequence). The V and J ends lost 8 bases and 1 base respectively, with 11 bases between them.

This chain connects TRBV19 to TRBJ2-3; D gene uncertain. The CDR3 extends over 14 amino acids. The germline CDR1 and CDR2 sequences are LNHDA and SQIVND (reference sequence). V lost 2 bases, J lost 2 bases, and 8 bases lay in between. Here the CDR3 reads CASSIKSSTDTQYF. CDR3 DNA: TGTGCCAGTAGTATAAAGAGCTCCACAGATACGCAGTATTTT. The entire variable domain, with the rest obtained from reference TRBV19 and TRBJ2-3, is as follows: DGGITQSPKYLFRKEGQNVTLSCEQNLNHDAMYWYRQDPGQGLRLIYYSQIVNDFQKGDIAEGYSVSREKKESFPLTVTSAQKNPTAFYLCASSIKSSTDTQYFGPGTRLTVL.

V gene TRBV7-2 combines with J gene TRBJ2-1; the match to TRBD2 covers 10 bases. There are 15 residues in the CDR3. Germline CDR1 reads SGHTA; CDR2 reads FQGNSA. The V gene end was trimmed by 2 bases and the J gene end by 7 bases; junction bases not matched to a gene: 5. In nucleotides, the CDR3 is TGTGCCAGCAGCTTAATCCTAGCGGGGGTTAATGAGCAGTTCTTC. It specifies CASSLILAGVNEQFF. Variable domain in full (rest from reference TRBV7-2 and TRBJ2-1): GAGVSQSPSNKVTEKGKDVELRCDPISGHTALYWYRQSLGQGLEFLIYFQGNSAPDKSGLPSDRFSAERTGGSVSTLTIQRTQQEDSAVYLCASSLILAGVNEQFFGPGTRLTVL.

This sequence joins TRBV5-1 and TRBJ2-1, with a tentative D call TRBD2 (5 bases). With 3 bases removed from V and 4 bases from J, the gap between germline ends came to 8 bases. The CDR3 consists of 13 residues. The germline V gene encodes CDR1 SGHRS and CDR2 YFSETQ. The CDR3 sequence is CASSWTGYNEQFF. CDR3 nucleotide sequence: TGCGCCAGCAGCTGGACGGGATACAATGAGCAGTTCTTC.

The gene calls are TRBV27 and TRBJ1-6; D may be TRBD1 (5 bases). Germline V gene lookup returns CDR1 MNHEY and CDR2 SMNVEV (reference sequence). The V end lost 3 bases, the J end lost 5 bases, and 8 bases lay between the germline ends. This CDR3 is 14 amino acids long. The CDR3 region has the DNA TGTGCCAGCAGTTTTCCGGGGGATAATTCACCCCTCCACTTT. Residues: CASSFPGDNSPLHF.

The rearrangement links TRBV30 to TRBJ2-1; 8 bases are a match to TRBD2. Germline loops: CDR1 GTSNPN, CDR2 SVGIG (reference sequence). The V gene end was trimmed by 0 bases and the J gene end by 4 bases; junction bases not matched to a gene: 5. The CDR3 totals 15 residues. The CDR3 region has the DNA TGTGCCTGGAGTGTAAGGCGGGGGGTATACAATGAGCAGTTCTTC. It yields the protein CAWSVRRGVYNEQFF.

This clone was recorded a few times. The chain links TRBV5-8 to TRBJ1-5; unclear D gene. V was pared by 4 bases and J by 4 bases, with 9 bases between. CDR3 length: 13 residues. Germline values: CDR1 SGHTS, CDR2 YDEGEE. CDR3 sequence reads: CASSPMGNQPQHF. The CDR3 nucleotides are TGTGCCAGCAGCCCTATGGGTAATCAGCCCCAGCATTTT. The entire variable domain, with the rest obtained from reference TRBV5-8 and TRBJ1-5, is as follows: EAGVTQSPTHLIKTRGQQATLRCSPISGHTSVYWYQQALGLGLQFLLWYDEGEERNRGNFPPRFSGRQFPNYSSELNVNALELEDSALYLCASSPMGNQPQHFGDGTRLSIL.

The V call is TRBV6-4, the J call TRBJ1-1; the D gene is possibly TRBD1 (5 bases). In germline, CDR1 is MRHNA, CDR2 SNTAGT. Trimming took off 3 bases at V and 8 bases at J, with 16 bases between the two ends. This CDR3 is built from 14 residues. The CDR3, as DNA: TGTGCCAGCAGTGAGACCGCACGGACATGGGAAGCTTTCTTT. This gives the protein CASSETARTWEAFF.

The chain uses TRBV7-3 and TRBJ2-2; no firm D call. The CDR3 sequence is 15 residues long. Germline V gene data show CDR1 as SGHTA and CDR2 as FQGTGA. V gave up 1 base and J gave up 7 bases, with 13 bases separating them. In DNA form, the CDR3 reads TGTGCCAGCAGCTTAATCTCTGGGCCGGGCGGGGAGCTGTTTTTT. Protein product: CASSLISGPGGELFF.

The rearrangement uses TRBV6-5 and TRBJ1-5; D unclear. The V end lost 6 bases, the J end lost 1 base, and 10 bases lay between the germline ends. There are 14 residues in the CDR3. Germline CDR1 and CDR2: MNHEY and SVGAGI. The CDR3 here is CASSVNWSNQPQHF. In nucleotides, the CDR3 is TGTGCCAGCAGCGTAAACTGGAGCAATCAGCCCCAGCATTTT.